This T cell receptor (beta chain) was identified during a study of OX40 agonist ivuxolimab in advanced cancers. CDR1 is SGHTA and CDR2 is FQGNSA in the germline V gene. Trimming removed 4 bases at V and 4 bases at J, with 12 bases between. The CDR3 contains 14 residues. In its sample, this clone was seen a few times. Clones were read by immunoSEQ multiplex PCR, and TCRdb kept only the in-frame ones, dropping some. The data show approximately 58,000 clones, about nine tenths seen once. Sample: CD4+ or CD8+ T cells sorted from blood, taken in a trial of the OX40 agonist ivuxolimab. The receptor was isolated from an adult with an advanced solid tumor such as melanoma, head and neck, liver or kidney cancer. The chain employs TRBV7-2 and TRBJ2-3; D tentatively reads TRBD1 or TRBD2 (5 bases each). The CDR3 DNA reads TGTGCCAGCAGCTCACGTCCGGGGCCAGATACGCAGTATTTT. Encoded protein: CASSSRPGPDTQYF.